This T cell receptor beta chain was recorded in a study of CD8+ T cells in alopecia areata. Study-wide context: The study gave treated patients oral tofacitinib at 5 to 10 mg twice daily. Study-wide points: Tofacitinib did not eliminate many expanded lesional clones from scalp or blood. Scalp clonality decreased significantly with tofacitinib, and so did expanded CD8+ clones among the top 100.

Comment on this clone: Its specificity is unknown.

The germline gives CDR1 SQVTM, CDR2 ANQGSEA. V lost 3 bases and J 3 bases, leaving 9 bases between the germline ends. CDR3 length equals 12 residues. cDNA prepared by RNA extraction and subsequent reverse transcription served as the template for sequencing. Produced via immunoSEQ multiplex PCR; TCRdb's table is partial and in-frame only. The sample has a few hundred thousand clones, less than 45% seen once. Treatment defined: oral pan-JAK inhibitor, 5-10 mg twice daily. The sequencing used CD4+ T cells sorted from blood, collected between weeks 30 and 35, from a patient treated with tofacitinib. The chain recombines TRBV29-1 with TRBJ2-7, with D perhaps TRBD1 or TRBD2 (5 bases each). The receptor was isolated from a human donor with alopecia areata. Here the CDR3 reads CSVDGTDYEQYF. The CDR3 region has the DNA TGCAGCGTTGACGGGACCGACTACGAGCAGTACTTC.